The present T cell receptor beta chain was sequenced within a study of tumor-infiltrating lymphocytes in primary liver carcinoma. A note on this clonotype: This CDR3 fails to terminate in the conserved phenylalanine or tryptophan, so it likely reflects a read error.

The CDR3 is made up of 14 amino acids. V lost 3 bases to trimming and J lost 3 bases, with 10 bases between them. Looked up from germline, CDR1 is SEHNR and CDR2 is FQNEAQ (reference sequence). Blood RNA came from unsorted whole blood; germline DNA was also extracted. The template, about 540 ng total RNA, yielded TCR beta cDNA made with a constant-region primer. Three nested multiplex PCR rounds, a slightly modified ARM-PCR method, built the TCR beta libraries. In the first two PCR rounds, TRBV1-TRBV30 forward primers were paired with a C-beta reverse primer, and each round lasted approximately 9 cycles. Each CDR3 protein is one row after TCRdb ran MiXCR on the multiplex PCR reads. The table lists hundreds of thousands of distinct CDR3 sequences, about 50% of them singletons.

The TCR was taken from a young woman with primary liver carcinoma and hepatitis B virus infection. The V gene is TRBV7-9, the J gene TRBJ2-3, with D uncertain. The specimen was peripheral blood. CDR3: CASSFGRSTDTQYL. The CDR3 DNA follows: TGTGCCAGCAGCTTCGGAAGGTCAACAGATACGCAGTATTTA.